One sample yielded the 8 T cell receptor beta chains listed below, sequenced in a study of blood T cell repertoires in COVID-19. Repertoires were generated with immunoSEQ multiplex PCR, while TCRdb's copy carries only in-frame clones and drops some. This table has about 210,000 clones, about 88% appearing once. Input material: PBMCs or T cells enriched from blood (not recorded which). The origin of the receptors is a woman aged 35 to 49 in a cohort exposed to, infected with or recovered from COVID-19 (not recorded which).

V and J are TRBV11-3 and TRBJ2-3; no clear D gene. The CDR3 length is 17 residues. CDR1 is SGHNT and CDR2 is YENEEA in the germline V gene. The ends were cut back, 5 bases at V and 6 bases at J, with 24 bases in the middle. The CDR3 DNA follows: TGTGCCAGCAGCCGCCATCCCCCGAGACTCGGATCTGATACGCAGTATTTT. Protein sequence: CASSRHPPRLGSDTQYF.

Concerning this clone itself: Other DNA sequences in the sample encode the same CDR3. The J gene is TRBJ2-7, the V gene TRBV28; possibly TRBD2 for D (5 bases). The germline V and J ends were trimmed by 4 bases and 3 bases, with 7 bases remaining between them. This CDR3 spans 12 amino acids. CDR1 and CDR2 (germline): MDHEN, SYDVKM. The chain's CDR3 is CASSSGSYEQYF. The CDR3 DNA reads as TGTGCCAGCAGTTCTGGGAGCTACGAGCAGTACTTC.

This clone was seen only once. J is TRBJ2-5 and V is TRBV10-2, with D perhaps TRBD1 (5 bases). Germline values: CDR1 WSHSY, CDR2 SAAADI. The CDR3 loop spans 13 amino acids. V gave up 5 bases and J gave up 5 bases, with 12 bases separating them. As DNA, the CDR3 is TGCGCCAGCAGTCAACAGGTCCAGGAGACCCAGTACTTC. This translates into CASSQQVQETQYF.

This clone occurred once. CDR3 nucleotide sequence: TGTGCCAGCAGTTACGCTCGGGGGGGGAACGAGCAGTACTTC. Its protein is CASSYARGGNEQYF. This chain joins TRBV6-5 and TRBJ2-7; 8 nucleotides line up with TRBD2. The CDR3 length is 14 residues. CDR1 is MNHEY, CDR2 SVGAGI, per germline. Trimming removed 2 bases from V and 5 bases from J; junction bases left unmatched: 5.

The gene calls are TRBV2 and TRBJ2-7; maybe TRBD2 (6 bases). The V and J ends lost 3 bases and 2 bases respectively, with 11 bases between them. The germline V gene has CDR1 SNHLY and CDR2 FYNNEI. CDR3 length equals 14 residues. The CDR3 coding sequence is TGTGCCAGCAGTGAGGCTAGCGAACCCTACGAGCAGTACTTC. Translating it yields CASSEASEPYEQYF.

V is TRBV5-5 and J is TRBJ1-3; TRBD1 aligns across 11 bases. V was pared by 3 bases and J by 3 bases, with 8 bases of the junction left unmatched. Looked up from germline, CDR1 is SGHKS and CDR2 is YYEKEE (reference sequence). This CDR3 is built from 17 residues. The CDR3 DNA sequence: TGTGCCAGCAGCTCACTACCGGGACAGGGGGGTGGAAACACCATATATTTT. Its translation is CASSSLPGQGGGNTIYF.

The chain combines TRBV6-1 with TRBJ1-5; D gene unclear. There are 15 residues in the CDR3. The V gene lost 3 bases and the J gene lost 0 bases, with 9 bases spanning the gap. Germline V gene sequence: CDR1 MNHNS, CDR2 SASEGT. The CDR3 is CASSDRYDSNQPQHF. The CDR3 region has the DNA TGTGCCAGCAGTGACAGGTACGATAGCAATCAGCCCCAGCATTTT.

This clone occurred a few times. This sequence joins TRBV10-3 and TRBJ2-7, with 13 bases aligning to TRBD2. The CDR3 is 16 residues long. Germline V gene sequence: CDR1 ENHRY, CDR2 SYGVKD. V lost 8 bases to trimming and J lost 2 bases; unmatched junction nucleotides: 9. The CDR3: CAIAGLAGARAYEQYF. CDR3 coding DNA: TGTGCCATCGCCGGACTAGCGGGGGCTCGAGCCTACGAGCAGTACTTC.